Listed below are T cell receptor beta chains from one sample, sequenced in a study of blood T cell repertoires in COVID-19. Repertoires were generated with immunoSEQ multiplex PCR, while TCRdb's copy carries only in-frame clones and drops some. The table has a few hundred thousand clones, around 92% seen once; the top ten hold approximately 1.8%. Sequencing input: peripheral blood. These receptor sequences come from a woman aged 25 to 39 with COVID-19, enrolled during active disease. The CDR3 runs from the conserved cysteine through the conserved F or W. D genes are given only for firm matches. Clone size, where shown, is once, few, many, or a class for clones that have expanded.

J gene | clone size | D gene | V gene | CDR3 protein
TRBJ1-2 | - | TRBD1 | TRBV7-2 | CASSGGQGLAYGYTF
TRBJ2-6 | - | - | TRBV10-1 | CASSEGDISGANVLTF
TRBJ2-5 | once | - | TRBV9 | CASSVASGRQETQYF
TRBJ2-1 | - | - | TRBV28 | CASSFGGNSYNEQFF
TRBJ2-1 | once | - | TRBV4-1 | CASSQVSSNEQFF
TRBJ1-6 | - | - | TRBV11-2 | CASSRIRGTNYNSPLHF
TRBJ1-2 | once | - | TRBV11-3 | CASSVRPGYGYTF
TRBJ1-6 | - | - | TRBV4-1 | CASSIGSSYNSPLHF
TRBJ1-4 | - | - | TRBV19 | CASSLAPNEKLFF
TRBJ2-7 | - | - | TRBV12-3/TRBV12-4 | CASSFAGEQYF
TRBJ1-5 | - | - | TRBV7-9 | CASSRSNQPQHF
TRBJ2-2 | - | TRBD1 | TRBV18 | CANRPGQGSTGELFF
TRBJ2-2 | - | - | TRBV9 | CASSPLSNTGELFF
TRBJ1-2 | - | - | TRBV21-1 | CASSQGGGYTF
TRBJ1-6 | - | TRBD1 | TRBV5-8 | CASSSGQGLNNSPLHF
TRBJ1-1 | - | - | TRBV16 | CASSPSWGEKAFF
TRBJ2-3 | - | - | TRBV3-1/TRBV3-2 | CASSDYLTDTQYF
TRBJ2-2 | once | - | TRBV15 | CATKGARTGELFF
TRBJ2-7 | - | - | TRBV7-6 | CASSPFRGAYEQYF
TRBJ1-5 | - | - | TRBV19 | CASSAGNGNQPQHF
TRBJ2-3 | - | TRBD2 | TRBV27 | CASSFLPPTSVVADTQYF
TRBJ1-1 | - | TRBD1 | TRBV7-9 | CASSSAPGGWTEAFF
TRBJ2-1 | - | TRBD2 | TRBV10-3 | CAIRAGGWDEQFF
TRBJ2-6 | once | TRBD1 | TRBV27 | CASSRGQGGYSGANVLTF
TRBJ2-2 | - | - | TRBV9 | CASSVATRGTGELFF
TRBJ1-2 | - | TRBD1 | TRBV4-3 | CASSQNRQGFYGYTF
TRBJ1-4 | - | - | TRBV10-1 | CASSEVGGREKEKLFF
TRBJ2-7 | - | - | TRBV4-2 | CASSQDLGQYEQYF
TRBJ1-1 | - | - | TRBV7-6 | CASRAPYGDMNTEAFF
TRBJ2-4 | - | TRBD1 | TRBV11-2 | CASSLDRTGENIQYF
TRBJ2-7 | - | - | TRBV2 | CASSTDSYEQYF
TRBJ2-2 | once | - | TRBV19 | CASTEYAGLSTGELFF
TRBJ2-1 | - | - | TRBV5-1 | CASSPRGARVENEQFF
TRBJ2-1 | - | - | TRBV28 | CASSPAGDPSLEQFF
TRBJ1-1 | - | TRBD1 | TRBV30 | CASSTGYNTEAFF